Only one count was recorded for the clone carrying this TCR beta chain. CDR1 is SGHAT, CDR2 FQNNGV, per germline. This CDR3 is 15 amino acids long. V gave up 4 bases and J gave up 1 base; unmatched junction bases: 7. This sample is drawn from a study of T cell changes during pregnancy in multiple sclerosis. The protocol was immunoSEQ multiplex PCR, while the TCRdb copy is restricted to in-frame clones and leaves out a portion. The sample contains approximately 85,000 clones, 94% of which appear only once. The chain recombines TRBV11-2 with TRBJ2-7, with 7 bases lining up with TRBD1. This TCR came from a female donor with multiple sclerosis, enrolled in a pregnancy study. The source was peripheral blood, collected in the third trimester of pregnancy. CDR3 amino acids: CASSYGDSDSYEQYF. CDR3 nucleotides: TGTGCCAGCAGCTACGGGGACAGCGATTCCTACGAGCAGTACTTC. Complete variable domain (other parts from reference TRBV11-2 and TRBJ2-7): EAGVAQSPRYKIIEKRQSVAFWCNPISGHATLYWYQQILGQGPKLLIQFQNNGVVDDSQLPKDRFSAERLKGVDSTLKIQPAKLEDSAVYLCASSYGDSDSYEQYFGPGTRLTVT.